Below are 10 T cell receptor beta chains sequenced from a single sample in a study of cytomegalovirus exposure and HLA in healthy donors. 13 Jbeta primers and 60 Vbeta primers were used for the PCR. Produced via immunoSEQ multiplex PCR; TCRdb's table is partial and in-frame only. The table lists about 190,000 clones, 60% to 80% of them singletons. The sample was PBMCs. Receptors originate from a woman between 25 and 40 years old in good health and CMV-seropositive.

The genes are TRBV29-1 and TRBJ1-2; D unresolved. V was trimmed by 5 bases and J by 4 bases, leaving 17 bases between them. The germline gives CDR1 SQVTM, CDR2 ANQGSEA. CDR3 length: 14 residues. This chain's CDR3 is CSVSSGSSLYGYTF. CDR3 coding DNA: TGCAGCGTTAGTAGCGGGAGTTCTCTCTATGGCTACACCTTC.

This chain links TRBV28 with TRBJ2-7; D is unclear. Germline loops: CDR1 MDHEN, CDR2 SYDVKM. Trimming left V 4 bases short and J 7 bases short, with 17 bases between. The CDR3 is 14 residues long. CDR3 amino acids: CASSSSFPTREQYF. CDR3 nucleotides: TGTGCCAGCAGTTCGAGCTTCCCAACGAGGGAGCAGTACTTC.

In DNA form, the CDR3 reads TGTGCCATCAGTGAGATTAGTACCAATGAGCAGTTCTTC. It is translated as CAISEISTNEQFF. The chain employs TRBV10-3 and TRBJ2-1; D gene ambiguous. The V gene's germline CDR1 is ENHRY and CDR2 SYGVKD. Trimming cost V 2 bases and J 6 bases, with 8 bases left between them. The CDR3 spans 13 residues.

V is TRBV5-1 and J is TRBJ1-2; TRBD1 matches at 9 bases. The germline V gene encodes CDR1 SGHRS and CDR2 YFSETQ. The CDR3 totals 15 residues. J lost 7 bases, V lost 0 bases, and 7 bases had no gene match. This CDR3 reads CASSLEGRDRVGYTF. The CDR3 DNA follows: TGCGCCAGCAGCTTGGAAGGCCGGGACAGGGTTGGCTACACCTTC.

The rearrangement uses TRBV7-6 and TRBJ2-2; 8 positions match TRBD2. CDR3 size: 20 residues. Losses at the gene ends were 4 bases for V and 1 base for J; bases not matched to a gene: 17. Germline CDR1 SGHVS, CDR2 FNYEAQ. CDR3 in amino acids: CASSYRLAGTSPGNTGELFF. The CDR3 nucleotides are TGTGCCAGCAGCTACCGTCTAGCGGGTACCAGCCCAGGGAACACCGGGGAGCTGTTTTTT.

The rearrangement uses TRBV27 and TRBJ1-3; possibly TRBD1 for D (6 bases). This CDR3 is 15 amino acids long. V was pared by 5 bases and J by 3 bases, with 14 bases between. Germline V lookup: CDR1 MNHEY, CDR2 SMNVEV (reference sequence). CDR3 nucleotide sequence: TGTGCCAGCAGTCTTACAGGGTCGGGTGGAAACACCATATATTTT. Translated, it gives CASSLTGSGGNTIYF.

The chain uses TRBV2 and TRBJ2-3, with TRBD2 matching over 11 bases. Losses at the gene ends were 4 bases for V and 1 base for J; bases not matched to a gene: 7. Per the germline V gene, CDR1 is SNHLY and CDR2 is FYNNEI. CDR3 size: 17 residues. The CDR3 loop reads CASSGPGLAEGTDTQYF. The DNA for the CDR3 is TGTGCCAGCAGTGGCCCGGGACTAGCGGAAGGCACAGATACGCAGTATTTT.

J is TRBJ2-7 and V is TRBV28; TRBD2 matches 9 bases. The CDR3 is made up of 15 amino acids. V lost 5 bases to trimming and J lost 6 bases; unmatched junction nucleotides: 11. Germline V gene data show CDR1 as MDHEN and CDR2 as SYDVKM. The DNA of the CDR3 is TGTGCCAGCAGTGAATCCGGGACTAGCTCATTCGAGCAGTACTTC. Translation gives CASSESGTSSFEQYF.

CDR3 bases: TGTGCCATCAGTAACAGGGACGAGCAGTACTTC. This gives the protein CAISNRDEQYF. The J gene is TRBJ2-7, the V gene TRBV10-3; D is perhaps TRBD1 (6 bases). The length of the CDR3 is 11 residues. The V and J ends lost 5 bases and 5 bases respectively, with 7 bases between them. The germline gives CDR1 ENHRY, CDR2 SYGVKD.

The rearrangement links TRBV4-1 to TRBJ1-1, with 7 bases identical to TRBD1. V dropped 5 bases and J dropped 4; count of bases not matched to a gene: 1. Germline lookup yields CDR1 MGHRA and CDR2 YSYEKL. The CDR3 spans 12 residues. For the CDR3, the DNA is TGCGCCAGCAGCACAGGGGCCACTGAAGCTTTCTTT. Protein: CASSTGATEAFF.